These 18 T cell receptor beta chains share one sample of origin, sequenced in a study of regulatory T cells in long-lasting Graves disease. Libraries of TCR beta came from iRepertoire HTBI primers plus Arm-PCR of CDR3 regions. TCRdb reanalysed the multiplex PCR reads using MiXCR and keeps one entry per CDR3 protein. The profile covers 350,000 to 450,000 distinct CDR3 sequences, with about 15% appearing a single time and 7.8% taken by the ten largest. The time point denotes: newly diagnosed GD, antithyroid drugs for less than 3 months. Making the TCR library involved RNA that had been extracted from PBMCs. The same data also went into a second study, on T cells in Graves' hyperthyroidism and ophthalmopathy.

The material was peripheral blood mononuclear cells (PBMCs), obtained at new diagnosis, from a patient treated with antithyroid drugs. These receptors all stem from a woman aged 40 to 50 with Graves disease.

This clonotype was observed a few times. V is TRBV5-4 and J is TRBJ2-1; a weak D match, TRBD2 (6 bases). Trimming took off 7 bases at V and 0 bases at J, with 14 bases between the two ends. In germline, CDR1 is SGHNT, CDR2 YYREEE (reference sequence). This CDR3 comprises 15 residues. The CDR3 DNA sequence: TGTGCCAGCCGTAAAGCGGGCAGCTCCTACAATGAGCAGTTCTTC. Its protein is CASRKAGSSYNEQFF.

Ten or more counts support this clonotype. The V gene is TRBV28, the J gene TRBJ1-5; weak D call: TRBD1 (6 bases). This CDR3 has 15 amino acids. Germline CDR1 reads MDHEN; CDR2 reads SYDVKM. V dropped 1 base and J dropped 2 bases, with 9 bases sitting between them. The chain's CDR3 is CASSLFAGGNQPQHF. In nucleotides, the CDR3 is TGTGCCAGCAGTTTATTTGCAGGGGGCAATCAGCCCCAGCATTTT.

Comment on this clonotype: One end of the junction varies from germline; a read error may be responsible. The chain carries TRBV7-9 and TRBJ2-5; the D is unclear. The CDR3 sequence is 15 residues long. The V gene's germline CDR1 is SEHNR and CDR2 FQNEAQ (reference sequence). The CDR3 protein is CARSSERAPKETQYF. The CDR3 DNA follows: TGTGCCAGAAGCTCGGAAAGAGCCCCGAAGGAGACCCAGTACTTC.

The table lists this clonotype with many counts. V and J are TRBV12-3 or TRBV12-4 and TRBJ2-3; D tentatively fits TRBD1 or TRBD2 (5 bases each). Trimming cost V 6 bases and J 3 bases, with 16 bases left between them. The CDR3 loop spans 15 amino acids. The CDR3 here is CASSRSRERTDTQYF. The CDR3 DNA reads TGTGCCAGCAGCCGTAGCAGGGAGAGGACAGATACGCAGTATTTT.

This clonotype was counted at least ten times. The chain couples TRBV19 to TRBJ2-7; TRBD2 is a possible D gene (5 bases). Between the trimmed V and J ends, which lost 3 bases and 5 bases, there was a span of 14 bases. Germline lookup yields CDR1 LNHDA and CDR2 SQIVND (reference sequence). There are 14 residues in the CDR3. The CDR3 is CASSILGLADEQYF. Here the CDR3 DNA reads TGTGCCAGTAGTATCCTAGGACTCGCGGACGAGCAGTACTTC.

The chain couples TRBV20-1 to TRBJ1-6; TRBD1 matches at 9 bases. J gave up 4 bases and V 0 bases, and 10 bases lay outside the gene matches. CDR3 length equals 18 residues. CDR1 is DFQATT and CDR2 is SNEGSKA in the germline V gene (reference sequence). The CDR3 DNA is TGCAGTGCTAGAGAGTCCGTGGGACAGGGCATATATAATTCACCCCTCCACTTT. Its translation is CSARESVGQGIYNSPLHF.

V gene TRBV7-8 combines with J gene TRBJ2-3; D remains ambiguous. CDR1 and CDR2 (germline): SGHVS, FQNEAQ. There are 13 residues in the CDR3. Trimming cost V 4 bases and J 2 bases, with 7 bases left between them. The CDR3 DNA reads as TGTGCCAGCAGCTCGGAACTCACAGATACGCAGTATTTT. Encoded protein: CASSSELTDTQYF.

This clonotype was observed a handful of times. DNA for the CDR3: TGTGCCAGCAGTCTTGGGACTCTCACAGATACGCAGTATTTT. Translated: CASSLGTLTDTQYF. J is TRBJ2-3 and V is TRBV28, with a tentative D call TRBD2 (6 bases). The CDR3 totals 14 residues. CDR1 and CDR2 from the germline V gene are MDHEN and SYDVKM. The ends were cut back, 5 bases at V and 2 bases at J, with 11 bases in the middle.

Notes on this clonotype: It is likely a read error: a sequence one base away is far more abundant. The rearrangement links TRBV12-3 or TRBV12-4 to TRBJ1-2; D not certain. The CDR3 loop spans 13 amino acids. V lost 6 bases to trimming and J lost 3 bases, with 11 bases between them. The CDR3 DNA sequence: TGTGCCAGCAGGCCCCGGTCAGACTATGGCTACACCTTC. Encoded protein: CASRPRSDYGYTF.

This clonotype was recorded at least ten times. In DNA form, the CDR3 reads TGTGCCAGCAGTCCCGGGACAGGGAAGGGCATTCAGTACTTC. This encodes CASSPGTGKGIQYF. The rearrangement links TRBV28 to TRBJ2-4; 9 positions agree with TRBD1. The germline V gene has CDR1 MDHEN and CDR2 SYDVKM. The V and J ends lost 5 bases and 9 bases, in that order; junction bases with no gene match: 8. This CDR3 has 14 residues.

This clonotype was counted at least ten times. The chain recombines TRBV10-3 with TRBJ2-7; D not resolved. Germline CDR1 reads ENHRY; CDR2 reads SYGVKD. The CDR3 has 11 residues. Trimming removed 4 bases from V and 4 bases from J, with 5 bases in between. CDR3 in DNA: TGTGCCATCAGTGCGGGTTACGAGCAGTACTTC. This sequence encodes CAISAGYEQYF.

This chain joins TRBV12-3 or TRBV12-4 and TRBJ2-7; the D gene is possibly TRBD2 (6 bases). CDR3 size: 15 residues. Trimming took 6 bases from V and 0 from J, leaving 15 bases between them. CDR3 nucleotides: TGTGCCAGCAGATCCCGGACTACCCCCTCCTACGAGCAGTACTTC. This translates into CASRSRTTPSYEQYF.

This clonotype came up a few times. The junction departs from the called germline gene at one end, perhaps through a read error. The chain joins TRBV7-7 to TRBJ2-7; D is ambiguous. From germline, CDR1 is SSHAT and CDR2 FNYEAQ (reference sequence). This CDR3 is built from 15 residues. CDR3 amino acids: CASSTQVGVWYEQYF. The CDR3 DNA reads TGTGCTAGCAGCACCCAAGTAGGAGTCTGGTACGAGCAGTACTTC.

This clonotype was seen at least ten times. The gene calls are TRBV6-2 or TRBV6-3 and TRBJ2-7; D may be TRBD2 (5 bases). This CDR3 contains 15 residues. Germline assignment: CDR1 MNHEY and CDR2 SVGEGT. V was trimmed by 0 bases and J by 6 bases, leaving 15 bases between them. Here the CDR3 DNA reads TGTGCCAGCAGTTACTCAGGAGGCGGCCTCGTCGAGCAGTACTTC. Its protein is CASSYSGGGLVEQYF.

The CDR3 sequence: CAWKDINTEAFF. The CDR3 nucleotides read TGTGCCTGGAAGGACATAAACACTGAAGCTTTCTTT. The V and J genes are TRBV30 and TRBJ1-1; tentative D call: TRBD1 (5 bases). Per germline, CDR1 GTSNPN and CDR2 SVGIG (reference sequence). The CDR3 extends over 12 amino acids. Trimming shortened V by 4 bases and J by 2 bases, and 8 bases separated the two germline ends.

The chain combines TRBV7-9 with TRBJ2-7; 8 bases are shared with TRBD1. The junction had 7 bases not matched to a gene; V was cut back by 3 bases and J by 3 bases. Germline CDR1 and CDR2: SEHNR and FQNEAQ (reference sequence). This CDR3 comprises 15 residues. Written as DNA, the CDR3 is TGTGCCAGCAGCTTGAATGACAGGGGAGTCTACGAGCAGTACTTC. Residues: CASSLNDRGVYEQYF.

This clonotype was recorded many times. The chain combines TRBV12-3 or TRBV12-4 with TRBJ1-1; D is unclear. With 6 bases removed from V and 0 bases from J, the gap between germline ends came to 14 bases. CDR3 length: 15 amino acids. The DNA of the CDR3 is TGTGCCAGCAGGTCAGGCGGGAGCTTGAACACTGAAGCTTTCTTT. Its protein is CASRSGGSLNTEAFF.

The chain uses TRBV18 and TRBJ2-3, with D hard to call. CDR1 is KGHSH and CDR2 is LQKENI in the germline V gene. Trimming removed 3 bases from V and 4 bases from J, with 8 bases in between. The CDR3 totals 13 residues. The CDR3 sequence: CASSPEVADTQYF. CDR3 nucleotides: TGTGCCAGCTCACCCGAGGTCGCAGATACGCAGTATTTT.